The clone carrying this T cell receptor (beta chain) was seen only a few times. Its cognate antigen is unknown. This sample was taken from a study of cytomegalovirus exposure and HLA in healthy donors. V lost 2 bases to trimming and J lost 6 bases, with 17 bases between them. The CDR3 runs to 16 residues. Per the germline V gene, CDR1 is SGDLS and CDR2 is YYNGEE. Study-wide points: Under in vitro conditions, a few CMV-associated chains were confirmed as specific for CMV antigens. Later analysis identified a missense DCLRE1C variant that was linked to TCR beta V- and J-gene trimming. TCR beta sequences reportedly predicted the HLA-A and HLA-B alleles of most subjects accurately.

The PCR was carried out with 60 Vbeta primers and 13 Jbeta primers. Method: immunoSEQ multiplex PCR; TCRdb's copy keeps in-frame clones and lacks some. The table has around 150,000 clones, 65% to 80% seen once. This clonotype originated in a man between 40 and 49 years old in good health and CMV-seronegative. Sequencing used PBMCs. The chain has TRBV9 and TRBJ2-2; weak D call: TRBD1 (6 bases). CDR3: CASSVDIGTPSGELFF. For the CDR3, the DNA is TGTGCCAGCAGCGTGGATATCGGGACACCATCCGGGGAGCTGTTTTTT.